The rows below give T cell receptor beta chains drawn from one sample of a study of Graves' ophthalmopathy and Graves' hyperthyroidism. From the multiplex PCR reads, TCRdb called clonotypes with MiXCR, one entry per CDR3 protein. Among approximately 45,000 distinct CDR3 sequences listed, about 50% were seen once. Material for sequencing was peripheral blood. Source of these receptors: an adult man with Graves' ophthalmopathy. Both conserved end residues are part of each CDR3. The D gene is left open where the match is weak. Clone sizes are given selectively: once, few, many, or a class where the clone is expanded.

d_gene	v_gene	abundance	j_gene	CDR3aa	CDR3nt
TRBD1	TRBV12-3/TRBV12-4	-	TRBJ2-7	CASSPGTGSYKQYF	TGTGCTAGCAGCCCCGGGACAGGGTCCTACAAGCAGTACTTC
-	TRBV28	many	TRBJ2-7	CASTMDGSSYEQYF	TGTGCCAGCACTATGGACGGGAGCTCCTACGAGCAGTACTTC
TRBD2	TRBV20-1	-	TRBJ2-1	CSAREDGTSGRAYNEQFF	TGCAGTGCTAGAGAGGATGGGACTAGCGGGAGGGCCTACAATGAGCAGTTCTTC
TRBD2	TRBV19	many	TRBJ2-3	CASSMNSGSSTDTQYF	TGTGCCAGTAGTATGAATAGCGGGTCTAGCACAGATACGCAGTATTTT
TRBD2	TRBV19	once	TRBJ2-3	CASSIEREGEVADTQYF	TGTGCCAGTAGTATCGAGCGGGAGGGCGAGGTAGCAGATACGCAGTATTTC
TRBD1	TRBV20-1	many	TRBJ2-7	CSARDGGTGVLYEQYF	TGCAGTGCTAGAGATGGCGGGACAGGGGTTTTATACGAGCAGTACTTC
-	TRBV11-2	many	TRBJ1-2	CASSTPLLGRESRTNYGYTF	TGTGCCAGCAGCACACCCCTTTTGGGCAGGGAAAGTCGGACTAACTATGGCTACACCTTC
TRBD2	TRBV28	-	TRBJ2-1	CASTVGRREQFF	TGTGCCAGCACCGTCGGGAGGCGTGAGCAGTTCTTC
TRBD1	TRBV19	few	TRBJ1-5	CASSTQGASNQPQHF	TGTGCCAGTAGTACCCAGGGGGCCAGCAATCAGCCCCAGCATTTT
-	TRBV9	-	TRBJ2-7	CASSVEVREGEQHF	TGTGCCAGCAGCGTAGAAGTCAGGGAAGGAGAGCAGCACTTC
TRBD2	TRBV19	-	TRBJ2-5	CASSMTGASGGAGETQYF	TGTGCCAGTAGTATGACAGGGGCTAGCGGGGGGGCTGGCGAGACCCAGTACTTC
-	TRBV12-3/TRBV12-4	once	TRBJ2-1	CASSARQFF	TGTGCCAGCAGCGCGAGACAGTTCTTC
TRBD2	TRBV19	-	TRBJ2-3	CASSIDPSGGAVDTQYF	TGTGCCAGTAGTATAGACCCTAGCGGGGGGGCCGTGGATACGCAGTATTTT
-	TRBV19	few	TRBJ1-1	CASSISQASPEAFF	TGTGCCAGTAGTATAAGCCAAGCAAGTCCTGAAGCTTTCTTT
-	TRBV11-2	-	TRBJ1-6	CASTSRLSYNSPLHF	TGTGCCAGCACCTCACGTCTCTCCTATAATTCACCCCTCCACTTT
-	TRBV7-3	many	TRBJ2-1	CASSPGAGEQFF	TGTGCCAGCAGCCCAGGGGCCGGTGAGCAGTTCTTC
-	TRBV29-1	-	TRBJ2-7	CSVTRPGDYEQYF	TGCAGCGTTACACGACCCGGAGACTACGAGCAGTACTTC
TRBD1	TRBV10-3	few	TRBJ2-5	CATLADRGGKTQYF	TGTGCCACCCTAGCGGACAGGGGAGGAAAGACCCAGTACTTC
-	TRBV20-1	-	TRBJ1-1	CSAPSFDLNTEAFF	TGCAGTGCTCCTTCTTTCGACTTGAACACTGAAGCTTTCTTT
-	TRBV19	medium-sized	TRBJ2-3	CASKVGGTDTQYF	TGTGCCAGTAAAGTGGGAGGCACAGATACGCAGTATTTT
TRBD2	TRBV20-1	-	TRBJ2-3	CSVRDPGGSDTDTQYF	TGCAGTGTTAGAGATCCTGGCGGGAGCGACACAGATACGCAGTATTTT
-	TRBV7-7	few	TRBJ2-7	CASSFRESYEQYF	TGTGCTAGCAGCTTTAGGGAATCCTACGAGCAGTACTTC
-	TRBV20-1	-	TRBJ2-7	CSARDNAYEQYF	TGCAGTGCCCGGGACAACGCCTACGAGCAGTACTTC
TRBD1	TRBV7-9	few	TRBJ1-4	CASSNDRGREKLFF	TGTGCCAGCAGCAACGACAGGGGTCGTGAAAAACTGTTTTTT
-	TRBV5-1	many	TRBJ2-2	CASSLEGALNTGELFF	TGCGCCAGCAGCTTGGAGGGTGCCCTAAACACCGGGGAGCTGTTTTTT
-	TRBV19	-	TRBJ2-1	CASSHLNEQFF	TGTGCCAGTAGCCATCTTAATGAGCAGTTCTTC
-	TRBV12-3/TRBV12-4	-	TRBJ2-2	CASSFQGLMTGELFF	TGTGCCAGCAGTTTCCAGGGACTCATGACCGGGGAGCTGTTTTTT
-	TRBV7-3	-	TRBJ1-4	CASSLYGTVNEKLFF	TGTGCCAGCAGCTTATACGGGACGGTTAATGAAAAACTGTTTTTT
-	TRBV2	-	TRBJ1-3	CASSDQSGENTIYF	TGTGCCAGCAGTGACCAGAGCGGGGAAAACACCATATATTTT
-	TRBV24-1	-	TRBJ2-7	CATSDWGAHEQYF	TGTGCCACCAGTGATTGGGGGGCCCACGAGCAGTACTTC
-	TRBV6-1	-	TRBJ2-4	CASSVGGGANIQYF	TGTGCCAGCAGTGTCGGAGGGGGAGCGAACATTCAGTACTTC
-	TRBV19	-	TRBJ1-3	CASSINFSSGNTIYF	TGTGCCAGTAGTATTAACTTTAGCTCTGGAAACACCATATATTTT
TRBD2	TRBV7-6	-	TRBJ2-7	CASSLRTSGSQIYEQYF	TGTGCCAGCAGCTTAAGGACTAGCGGGAGCCAGATCTACGAGCAGTACTTC
-	TRBV4-1	many	TRBJ1-6	CASNQGGNSPLHF	TGCGCCAGCAACCAGGGCGGAAATTCACCCCTCCACTTT
-	TRBV20-1	-	TRBJ1-1	CSARVGQVNMNTEAFF	TGCAGTGCTAGGGTTGGGCAGGTGAACATGAACACTGAAGCTTTCTTT
-	TRBV9	-	TRBJ2-1	CASSVIPDNEQFF	TGTGCCAGCAGCGTAATACCAGACAATGAGCAGTTCTTC
-	TRBV5-1	medium-sized	TRBJ2-3	CASRDVPSTDTQYF	TGCGCCAGCAGGGACGTACCTAGCACAGATACGCAGTATTTT
TRBD2	TRBV7-2	many	TRBJ2-1	CASSLDSLAGGNNEQFF	TGTGCCAGCAGCTTAGATAGTCTAGCGGGGGGGAACAATGAGCAGTTCTTC
-	TRBV20-1	-	TRBJ2-5	CSASGQVPGETQYF	TGCAGTGCTAGCGGGCAGGTTCCAGGGGAGACCCAGTACTTC
TRBD2	TRBV20-1	-	TRBJ2-4	CSAAGGLAGGAIQYF	TGCAGTGCGGCAGGGGGACTAGCGGGGGGCGCCATTCAGTACTTC
-	TRBV13	once	TRBJ1-1	CASSRSVGPEAFF	TGTGCCAGCAGCCGGTCGGTCGGGCCTGAAGCTTTCTTT
-	TRBV20-1	-	TRBJ1-4	CSADEGNEKLFF	TGCAGTGCCGACGAGGGGAACGAAAAACTGTTTTTT
TRBD1	TRBV5-1	many	TRBJ1-2	CASSLDQGVNYGYTF	TGCGCCAGCAGCTTGGACCAGGGGGTTAACTATGGCTACACCTTC
-	TRBV29-1	medium-sized	TRBJ2-3	CSVGGGRVDTQYF	TGCAGCGTTGGGGGGGGGCGTGTGGATACGCAGTATTTT
-	TRBV28	many	TRBJ1-3	CASSFGGHTIYF	TGTGCCAGCAGTTTTGGGGGACACACCATATATTTT